This passage covers 29 T cell receptor beta chains from one sample sequenced in a study of T cells in Graves' hyperthyroidism and ophthalmopathy. There were TCR beta CDR3 regions amplified from RNA transcripts. Researchers ran a first-round RT-PCR on the TCR CDR3 using the HTBI primer set. MiXCR, applied by TCRdb to the multiplex PCR reads, yields one record per CDR3 protein. This table holds roughly 700,000 distinct CDR3 sequences, 12% to 15% found once. The sequencing input was blood. The receptors derive from a woman aged 18-29 years with Graves' hyperthyroidism.

This clonotype was recorded many times. The V gene is TRBV29-1, the J gene TRBJ1-1; 12 bases align to TRBD1. Trimming at V came to 8 bases and at J to 7 bases, leaving 8 bases not matched to a gene. Germline V gives CDR1 SQVTM, CDR2 ANQGSEA. CDR3 size: 13 residues. CDR3 nucleotide sequence: TGCAGCACCTCTGGGACAGGGGGCCTTGAAGCTTTCTTT. Translating it yields CSTSGTGGLEAFF.

This chain uses TRBV3-1 with TRBJ2-1; no reliable D call. This CDR3 region has 13 residues. With 4 bases removed from V and 8 bases from J, the gap between germline ends came to 12 bases. Germline CDR1 and CDR2: LGHDT and YNNKEL (reference sequence). The CDR3 nucleotides are TGTGCCAGCAGCCCCTCCAATGGCGATGAGCAGTTCTTC. It yields the protein CASSPSNGDEQFF.

This clonotype was seen many times. V is TRBV20-1 and J is TRBJ2-3; D is undetermined. Trimming took off 6 bases at V and 3 bases at J, with 13 bases between the two ends. CDR1 and CDR2 (germline): DFQATT, SNEGSKA (reference sequence). The CDR3 spans 13 residues. The DNA for the CDR3 is TGCAGTGCGCGACAACATCTTACAGATACGCAGTATTTT. Its translation: CSARQHLTDTQYF.

The chain has TRBV6-1 and TRBJ2-1, with 12 bases matching TRBD2. The assigned J gene may be wrong: the sequence end matches TRBJ2-7 better. CDR3 length: 16 residues. In germline, CDR1 is MNHNS, CDR2 SASEGT. This CDR3 is CASSPPTGLAGNEQYF. DNA for the CDR3: TGTGCCAGCAGTCCCCCAACGGGACTAGCGGGTAATGAGCAGTACTTC.

This clonotype was picked up a small number of times. The chain uses TRBV25-1 and TRBJ2-7, with 7 bases fitting TRBD1. From germline, CDR1 is MGHDK and CDR2 SYGVNS. J gave up 2 bases and V 0 bases, and 4 bases lay outside the gene matches. This CDR3 comprises 15 residues. The CDR3 region is CASSEYGTAAYEQYF. The CDR3 bases are TGTGCCAGCAGTGAATATGGGACAGCAGCCTACGAGCAGTACTTC.

The rearrangement joins TRBV4-1 to TRBJ2-1; D tentatively fits TRBD1 or TRBD2 (5 bases each). Germline values: CDR1 MGHRA, CDR2 YSYEKL. The CDR3 is 17 amino acids. V was cut by 1 base and J by 10 bases, with 23 bases left in between. The CDR3 DNA reads as TGCGCCAGCAGCCAAGGTTATCTGGGGGACCAATCAGCCGAGCAGTTCTTC. This gives the protein CASSQGYLGDQSAEQFF.

The chain joins TRBV6-2 or TRBV6-3 to TRBJ2-3; 9 nucleotides line up with TRBD2. The J segment lost 6 bases and the V segment lost 8 bases, leaving 9 bases of the junction unmatched. The CDR3 consists of 14 residues. Germline V gene lookup returns CDR1 MNHEY and CDR2 SVGEGT. The CDR3 is CASRSSGRGDTQYF. The CDR3 coding sequence is TGTGCCAGCCGAAGTAGCGGGAGAGGGGATACGCAGTATTTT.

The rearrangement links TRBV4-3 to TRBJ1-4; D is possibly TRBD1 (5 bases). Trimming removed 4 bases at V and 8 bases at J, with 14 bases between. Germline CDR1 is LGHNA and CDR2 is YSLEER. CDR3 size: 14 residues. CDR3 loop: CASSPAGLGEKLFF. As DNA, the CDR3 is TGCGCCAGCAGCCCGGCGGGGCTCGGGGAAAAACTGTTTTTT.

This clonotype came up a few times. The rearrangement links TRBV19 to TRBJ1-2; possibly TRBD1 for D (5 bases). The V gene's germline CDR1 is LNHDA and CDR2 SQIVND (reference sequence). This CDR3 comprises 12 residues. V shed 6 bases and J shed 8 bases, with 13 bases lying between them. This CDR3 reads CASRLLAGGYTF. The CDR3 nucleotides read TGTGCCAGTAGGCTCCTCGCAGGGGGCTACACCTTC.

This clonotype turned up a few times. A clone one base away is much larger, so this may be a read error. The CDR3 DNA follows: TGTGCCTGGAGTCTGCTGGGAACTAACTGTGGCTACACCTTC. Translated, it gives CAWSLLGTNCGYTF. This sequence joins TRBV30 and TRBJ1-2; D gene unclear. Germline CDR1 is GTSNPN and CDR2 is SVGIG (reference sequence). The CDR3 spans 14 residues. The whole variable domain, filled in from reference TRBV30 and TRBJ1-2, reads SQTIHQWPATLVQPVGSPLSLECTVEGTSNPNLYWYRQAAGRGLQLLFYSVGIGQISSEVPQNLSASRPQDRQFILSSKKLLLSDSGFYLCAWSLLGTNCGYTFGSGTRLTVV.

This clonotype was detected many times. CDR3 in amino acids: CASSYKYRVGVYNEQFF. The CDR3 DNA sequence: TGTGCCAGCAGCTACAAATACAGGGTCGGGGTGTACAATGAGCAGTTCTTC. The chain uses TRBV11-2 and TRBJ2-1, with D possibly TRBD1 on 6 matching bases. The CDR3 has 17 amino acids. CDR1 and CDR2 from the germline V gene are SGHAT and FQNNGV. Trimming took off 4 bases at V and 4 bases at J, with 20 bases between the two ends.

This clonotype showed up just a few times. The chain is built from TRBV19 and TRBJ2-1; D unresolved. V was cut by 3 bases and J by 2 bases, with 14 bases left in between. The CDR3 loop spans 16 amino acids. Germline V gene data show CDR1 as LNHDA and CDR2 as SQIVND (reference sequence). CDR3 in amino acids: CASSMGSLTTYNEQFF. Here the CDR3 DNA reads TGTGCCAGTAGTATGGGTAGCCTCACGACCTACAATGAGCAGTTCTTC. Based on the CDR3 plus reference TRBV19 and TRBJ2-1, the full variable domain is DGGITQSPKYLFRKEGQNVTLSCEQNLNHDAMYWYRQDPGQGLRLIYYSQIVNDFQKGDIAEGYSVSREKKESFPLTVTSAQKNPTAFYLCASSMGSLTTYNEQFFGPGTRLTVL.

This clonotype was counted only a few times. V usage is TRBV28 and J usage is TRBJ2-7; TRBD2 matches at 12 bases. Germline V gene lookup returns CDR1 MDHEN and CDR2 SYDVKM. This CDR3 region has 21 residues. V gave up 6 bases and J gave up 3 bases; unmatched junction bases: 24. CDR3 region: CASSRAIKGLAGGPSRYEQYF. The DNA of the CDR3 is TGTGCCAGCAGCAGGGCAATAAAGGGGCTAGCGGGAGGGCCCTCACGCTACGAGCAGTACTTC.

The gene calls are TRBV11-2 and TRBJ2-3; D gene uncertain. Germline CDR1 and CDR2: SGHAT and FQNNGV. CDR3 length: 12 residues. Trimming pared 5 bases from V and 6 bases from J, leaving 9 bases between. CDR3 in DNA: TGTGCCAGCAGCCGCATGTCGGATACGCAGTATTTT. Translating it yields CASSRMSDTQYF.

The sample holds a few counts of this clonotype. CDR3 protein: CASSYGLLRTDTQYF. The CDR3 coding sequence is TGTGCCAGCAGTTACGGTTTGCTTCGCACAGATACGCAGTATTTT. This chain uses TRBV6-5 with TRBJ2-3; D unresolved. This CDR3 spans 15 amino acids. Trimming shortened V by 2 bases and J by 1 base, and 10 bases separated the two germline ends. CDR1 MNHEY and CDR2 SVGAGI come from the germline V gene.

At least ten counts were recorded for this clonotype. The V call is TRBV5-6, the J call TRBJ1-2; no clear D gene. The CDR3 has 14 residues. Per germline, CDR1 SGHDT and CDR2 YYEEEE. V lost 6 bases to trimming and J lost 3 bases, with 15 bases between them. For the CDR3, the DNA is TGTGCCAGCACCCGTACCGGTGATTACTATGGCTACACCTTC. Protein: CASTRTGDYYGYTF.

A few counts support this clonotype. This rearrangement joins TRBV14 to TRBJ1-1, with D unresolved. CDR3 length: 14 amino acids. Per the germline V gene, CDR1 is SGHDN and CDR2 is FVKESK. V was cut by 1 base and J by 4 bases, with 10 bases left in between. The DNA of the CDR3 is TGTGCCAGCAGCCAAGTCTCTTCCTCCACTGAAGCTTTCTTT. This translates into CASSQVSSSTEAFF.

The chain links TRBV19 to TRBJ2-5; D could derive from TRBD1 or TRBD2 (5 bases each). The CDR3 totals 13 residues. The germline gives CDR1 LNHDA, CDR2 SQIVND (reference sequence). Trimming pared 5 bases from V and 8 bases from J, leaving 15 bases between. The CDR3 nucleotides are TGTGCCAGTAGTTGGGACCGGTGGGGTACCCAGTACTTC. Its translation is CASSWDRWGTQYF.

At least ten counts were recorded for this clonotype. The chain employs TRBV11-2 and TRBJ1-1; D is unresolved. CDR1 is SGHAT, CDR2 FQNNGV, per germline. CDR3 length equals 13 residues. Deletions cut 3 bases from V and 3 bases from J, with 8 bases between. The CDR3 region is CASSFGLYTEAFF. CDR3 nucleotide sequence: TGTGCCAGCAGCTTTGGGCTGTACACTGAAGCTTTCTTT.

This clonotype has a count of ten or more. The rearrangement links TRBV11-2 to TRBJ2-3; D remains ambiguous. CDR1 and CDR2 (germline): SGHAT, FQNNGV. The CDR3 runs to 15 residues. V was pared by 3 bases and J by 2 bases, with 12 bases between. The CDR3 DNA reads as TGTGCCAGCAGCTTCCGGCAGCCCTCCACAGATACGCAGTATTTT. Translated, it gives CASSFRQPSTDTQYF.

The chain has TRBV9 and TRBJ2-2; possible D gene TRBD2, 5 bases. CDR1 is SGDLS, CDR2 YYNGEE, per germline. The V end was cut by 3 bases, the J end by 2 bases, with 11 bases between. This CDR3 contains 15 residues. CDR3 sequence (DNA): TGTGCCAGCAGCGCCGGGATTCCCAACACCGGGGAGCTGTTTTTT. This encodes CASSAGIPNTGELFF.

At least ten counts were recorded for this clonotype. The chain combines TRBV15 with TRBJ2-2; D gene unclear. CDR3 length: 13 amino acids. In germline, CDR1 is LNHNV, CDR2 YYDKDF (reference sequence). Trimming left V 4 bases short and J 6 bases short, with 9 bases between. In DNA form, the CDR3 reads TGTGCCACCAGCAAGGGTTTCGCCGGGGAGCTGTTTTTT. Translated: CATSKGFAGELFF.

This chain connects TRBV5-8 to TRBJ1-5, with D tentatively TRBD1 (5 bases). The germline gives CDR1 SGHTS, CDR2 YDEGEE. V dropped 10 bases and J dropped 0 bases, with 14 bases sitting between them. This CDR3 is 14 amino acids long. The CDR3 region is CASTVEHSNQPQHF. As DNA, the CDR3 is TGTGCCTCGACAGTTGAACATAGCAATCAGCCCCAGCATTTT.

Only a few counts were recorded for this clonotype. The V and J genes are TRBV19 and TRBJ2-3; D not certain. Per germline, CDR1 LNHDA and CDR2 SQIVND (reference sequence). The CDR3 sequence is 13 residues long. V dropped 6 bases and J dropped 3 bases, with 10 bases sitting between them. The CDR3, as DNA: TGTGCCAGTAGCACCCTGGGGACAGATACGCAGTATTTT. As protein: CASSTLGTDTQYF.

This clonotype was observed once. This may stem from a read error, because a much larger clone lies one nucleotide away. This chain uses TRBV30 with TRBJ1-1; the D is unclear. V lost 8 bases and J 3 bases, leaving 22 bases between the germline ends. This CDR3 region has 15 residues. CDR1 is GTSNPN and CDR2 is SVGIG in the germline V gene (reference sequence). Here the CDR3 reads CARTPPGLLDTEAFF. DNA of the CDR3: TGTGCCCGGACGCCGCCAGGTCTGTTGGACACTGAAGCTTTCTTT.

This clonotype has only a few counts. The chain uses TRBV7-2 and TRBJ2-1; 11 nucleotides agree with TRBD1. The germline V gene has CDR1 SGHTA and CDR2 FQGNSA. The junction had 10 bases not matched to a gene; V was cut back by 5 bases and J by 7 bases. The CDR3 has 16 amino acids. The DNA for the CDR3 is TGTGCCAGCAGCAGACAGGACAGGGGGCCGAGGAATGAGCAGTTCTTC. Its protein is CASSRQDRGPRNEQFF.

This clonotype was detected ten times or more. The chain combines TRBV12-3 or TRBV12-4 with TRBJ1-5, with 7 bases matching TRBD1. J was trimmed by 3 bases and V by 8 bases; bases with no gene match: 7. This CDR3 has 14 residues. In DNA, the CDR3 is TGTGCCAGCCTCCCGACAGGGACCAATCAGCCCCAGCATTTT. It encodes CASLPTGTNQPQHF.

This clonotype was found a few times. This chain uses TRBV18 with TRBJ2-1, with TRBD2 matching over 10 bases. The CDR3 contains 19 residues. Germline V lookup: CDR1 KGHSH, CDR2 LQKENI. V gave up 3 bases and J gave up 0 bases; unmatched junction bases: 11. DNA of the CDR3: TGTGCCAGCTCACCCCTCCCTAGCGGGAGCTCGAGCTCCTACAATGAGCAGTTCTTC. Translated: CASSPLPSGSSSSYNEQFF. Full variable domain (outside the CDR3, taken from reference TRBV18 and TRBJ2-1): NAGVMQNPRHLVRRRGQEARLRCSPMKGHSHVYWYRQLPEEGLKFMVYLQKENIIDESGMPKERFSAEFPKEGPSILRIQQVVRGDSAAYFCASSPLPSGSSSSYNEQFFGPGTRLTVL.

This clonotype was found a few times. The J gene is TRBJ2-1, the V gene TRBV7-2; tentatively, D is TRBD2 (6 bases). CDR1 and CDR2 (germline): SGHTA, FQGNSA. V lost 1 base and J 3 bases, leaving 16 bases between the germline ends. The CDR3 is made up of 17 amino acids. CDR3 DNA: TGTGCCAGCAGCTTAGAGGGGCTCGTCGGGGGCTACAATGAGCAGTTCTTC. Residues: CASSLEGLVGGYNEQFF.